Shown below are 12 T cell receptor beta chains from a single sample sequenced in a study of CD8 T cells in ankylosing spondylitis (dated by TCRdb to the late 2010s). Findings and caveats that apply to the study as a whole: Blood from ankylosing spondylitis patients appeared to be characterized by a TCR beta motif composed of roughly eight highly homologous amino acid variants.

Library preparation was by 5' RACE. Reads for this sample came from an Illumina HiSeq 2500. In-frame beta chains were kept once TCRdb had trimmed the public reads at Q25 with fastp and called clones with MiXCR. All rows with the same CDR3 protein become a single entry with the most common DNA and genes. The sample data list 200,000 to 250,000 distinct CDR3 sequences, and 5.5% to 7.5% of these were observed just once. The ten largest clonotypes hold over 12% of the sample. Their antigens remain unidentified. The sequencing sample was made of blood, either unsorted or a sorted T cell fraction (not recorded which). All receptors come from a male donor with ankylosing spondylitis.

The chain joins TRBV5-6 to TRBJ2-5; D unresolved. Germline-derived CDR1 and CDR2 are SGHDT and YYEEEE. This CDR3 contains 14 residues. The V end was cut by 1 base, the J end by 0 bases, with 7 bases between. CDR3 coding DNA: TGTGCCAGCAGCTTGAGGGCCAACCAAGAGACCCAGTACTTC. It codes for CASSLRANQETQYF.

This clonotype has ten or more counts. This chain joins TRBV6-2 or TRBV6-3 and TRBJ1-2; possible D gene TRBD1, 5 bases. Germline V gives CDR1 MNHEY, CDR2 SVGEGT. V was cut by 5 bases and J by 6 bases, with 13 bases left in between. The CDR3 spans 13 residues. Written as DNA, the CDR3 is TGTGCCAGCAGTAAGGGGACTGGAAATGGCTACACCTTC. Its translation: CASSKGTGNGYTF.

In its sample, this clonotype was seen a few times. The chain links TRBV29-1 to TRBJ1-2, with a tentative D call TRBD1 (5 bases). CDR1 is SQVTM, CDR2 ANQGSEA, per germline. Between the trimmed V and J ends, which lost 3 bases and 8 bases, there was a span of 16 bases. The CDR3 length is 13 residues. CDR3 nucleotides: TGCAGCGTTGAGGTAGTGACAGACATAGGCTACACCTTC. This codes for CSVEVVTDIGYTF.

This clonotype was seen repeatedly, ten times or more. The V gene is TRBV19, the J gene TRBJ1-1, with D perhaps matching TRBD1 (5 bases). In germline, CDR1 is LNHDA, CDR2 SQIVND (reference sequence). The CDR3 extends over 17 amino acids. V dropped 5 bases and J dropped 4 bases, with 23 bases sitting between them. The CDR3 region is CASSALTGGLLATEAFF. CDR3 nucleotides: TGTGCCAGTAGTGCTTTAACAGGTGGCCTCCTCGCCACTGAAGCTTTCTTT. Together with reference TRBV19 and TRBJ1-1, the CDR3 gives the full variable domain: DGGITQSPKYLFRKEGQNVTLSCEQNLNHDAMYWYRQDPGQGLRLIYYSQIVNDFQKGDIAEGYSVSREKKESFPLTVTSAQKNPTAFYLCASSALTGGLLATEAFFGQGTRLTVV.

This clonotype turned up a few times. The chain combines TRBV4-3 with TRBJ2-2; TRBD2 agrees at 10 bases. This CDR3 spans 15 amino acids. Trimming cost V 4 bases and J 2 bases; bases outside gene matches: 1. Looked up from germline, CDR1 is LGHNA and CDR2 is YSLEER. CDR3 nucleotide sequence: TGCGCCAGCAGCCGGACTAGCGGAAACACCGGGGAGCTGTTTTTT. Translation: CASSRTSGNTGELFF.

This clonotype was detected many times. The chain couples TRBV27 to TRBJ2-1; no clear D. The CDR3 contains 15 residues. Trimming took off 4 bases at V and 5 bases at J, with 15 bases between the two ends. The germline V gene has CDR1 MNHEY and CDR2 SMNVEV (reference sequence). The CDR3 protein is CASSSGWATHNEQFF. CDR3 sequence (DNA): TGTGCCAGCAGTTCGGGCTGGGCGACCCACAATGAGCAGTTCTTC.

Many counts were recorded for this clonotype. The chain combines TRBV4-2 with TRBJ2-3, with D maybe TRBD2 (5 bases). V gave up 4 bases and J gave up 0 bases, with 14 bases separating them. This CDR3 has 16 residues. In germline, CDR1 is LGHNA, CDR2 YNFKEQ. The CDR3 coding sequence is TGTGCCAGCAGCCCGTTCCCAAGCGGAAGCACAGATACGCAGTATTTT. Its translation: CASSPFPSGSTDTQYF.

This clonotype was recorded many times. This chain joins TRBV12-3 or TRBV12-4 and TRBJ1-3; D uncertain. The CDR3 spans 13 residues. Trimming cost V 4 bases and J 4 bases, with 8 bases left between them. The CDR3 reads CASSYPLGNTIYF. CDR3 sequence (DNA): TGTGCCAGCAGTTACCCCTTGGGAAACACCATATATTTT.

The chain links TRBV7-2 to TRBJ2-3; 8 bases line up with TRBD2. This CDR3 has 15 amino acids. Germline CDR1 reads SGHTA; CDR2 reads FQGNSA. Trimming removed 1 base from V and 7 bases from J; junction bases left unmatched: 7. The CDR3 loop is CASSLDGGDSYTQYF. In nucleotides, the CDR3 is TGTGCCAGCAGCTTAGACGGGGGGGACTCCTATACGCAGTATTTT.

Ten or more counts support this clonotype. V and J are TRBV29-1 and TRBJ2-7; 11 nucleotides match TRBD1. This CDR3 is 14 amino acids long. J gave up 0 bases and V 4 bases, and 2 bases lay outside the gene matches. Germline V CDR1 and CDR2: SQVTM, ANQGSEA. The CDR3, as DNA: TGCAGCGTTGCCGGGACAGGGGGCTCCTACGAGCAGTACTTC. This codes for CSVAGTGGSYEQYF.

With regard to this clonotype: This may come from a read error, since a much larger clone is one base off. The chain carries TRBV29-1 and TRBJ2-1, with TRBD2 identical over 8 bases. V shed 7 bases, J shed 5 bases, and the junction held 7 bases outside the gene matches. In germline, CDR1 is SQVTM, CDR2 ANQGSEA. This CDR3 contains 13 residues. This chain's CDR3 is CSATSERDNEQFF. The CDR3, as DNA: TGCAGCGCGACTAGCGAGAGGGACAATGAGCAGTTCTTC.

The J gene is TRBJ2-7, the V gene TRBV7-9; D remains unclear. V shed 6 bases and J shed 7 bases, with 10 bases lying between them. Per the germline V gene, CDR1 is SEHNR and CDR2 is FQNEAQ (reference sequence). The CDR3 has 11 residues. CDR3 sequence (DNA): TGTGCCAGCAGTATCTGGGATGAGCAGTACTTC. Translated: CASSIWDEQYF.